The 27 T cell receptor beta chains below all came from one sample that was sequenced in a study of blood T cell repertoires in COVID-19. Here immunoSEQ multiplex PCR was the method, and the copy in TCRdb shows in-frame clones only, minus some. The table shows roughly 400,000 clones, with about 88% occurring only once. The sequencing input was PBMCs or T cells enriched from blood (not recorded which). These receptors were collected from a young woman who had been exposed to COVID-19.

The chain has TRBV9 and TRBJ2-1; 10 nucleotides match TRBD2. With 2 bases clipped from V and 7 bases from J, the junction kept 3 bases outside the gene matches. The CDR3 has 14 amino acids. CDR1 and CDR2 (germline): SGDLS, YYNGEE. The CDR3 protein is CASSVSGGWNEQFF. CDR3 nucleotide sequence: TGTGCCAGCAGCGTTAGCGGGGGGTGGAATGAGCAGTTCTTC.

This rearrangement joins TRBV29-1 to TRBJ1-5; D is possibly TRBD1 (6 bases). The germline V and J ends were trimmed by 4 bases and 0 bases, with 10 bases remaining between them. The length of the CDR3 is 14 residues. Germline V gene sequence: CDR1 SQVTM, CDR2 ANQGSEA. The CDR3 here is CSVGDMYSNQPQHF. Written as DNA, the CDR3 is TGCAGCGTTGGGGACATGTATAGCAATCAGCCCCAGCATTTT.

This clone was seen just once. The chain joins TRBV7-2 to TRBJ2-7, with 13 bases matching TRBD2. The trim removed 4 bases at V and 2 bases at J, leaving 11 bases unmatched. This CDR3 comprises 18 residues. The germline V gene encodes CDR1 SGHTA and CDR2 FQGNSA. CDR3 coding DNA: TGTGCCAGCAGCTCCGTAGGGGTTACTAGCGGGGGGGCCTACGAGCAGTACTTC. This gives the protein CASSSVGVTSGGAYEQYF.

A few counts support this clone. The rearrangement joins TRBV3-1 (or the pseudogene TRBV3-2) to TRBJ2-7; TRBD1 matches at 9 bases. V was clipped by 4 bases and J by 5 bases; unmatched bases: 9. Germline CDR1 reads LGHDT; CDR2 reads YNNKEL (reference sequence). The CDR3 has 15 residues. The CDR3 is CASSLPGTGTHEQYF. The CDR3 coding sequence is TGTGCCAGCAGCCTCCCCGGGACAGGGACCCACGAGCAGTACTTC.

The DNA for the CDR3 is TGTGCCAGCAGCCTCGATCCGGGAGGGGAGCAGTACTTC. Translating gives CASSLDPGGEQYF. V gene TRBV5-6 combines with J gene TRBJ2-7; 8 bases align to TRBD2. Germline V CDR1 and CDR2: SGHDT, YYEEEE. Trimming removed 4 bases from V and 7 bases from J; junction bases left unmatched: 7. The length of the CDR3 is 13 residues.

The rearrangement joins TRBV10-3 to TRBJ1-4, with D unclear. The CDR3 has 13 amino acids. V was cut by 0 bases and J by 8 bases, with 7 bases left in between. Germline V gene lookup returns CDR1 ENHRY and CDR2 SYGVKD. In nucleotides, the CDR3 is TGTGCCATCAGTGAGTCTCCCGGGGAAAAACTGTTTTTT. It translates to CAISESPGEKLFF.

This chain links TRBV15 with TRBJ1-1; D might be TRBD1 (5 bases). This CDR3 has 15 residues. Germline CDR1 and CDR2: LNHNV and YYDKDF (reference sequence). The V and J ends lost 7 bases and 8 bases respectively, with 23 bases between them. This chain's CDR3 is CATTALYTGSTEAFF. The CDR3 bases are TGTGCCACCACCGCCTTATACACAGGCTCTACGGAAGCTTTCTTT.

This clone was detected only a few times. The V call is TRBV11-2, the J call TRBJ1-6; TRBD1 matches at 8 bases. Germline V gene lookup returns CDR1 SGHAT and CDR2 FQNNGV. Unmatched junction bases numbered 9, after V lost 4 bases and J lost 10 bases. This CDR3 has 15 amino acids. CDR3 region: CASSSVGQGGSPLHF. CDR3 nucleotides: TGTGCCAGCAGCTCCGTAGGACAGGGCGGGTCACCCCTCCACTTT.

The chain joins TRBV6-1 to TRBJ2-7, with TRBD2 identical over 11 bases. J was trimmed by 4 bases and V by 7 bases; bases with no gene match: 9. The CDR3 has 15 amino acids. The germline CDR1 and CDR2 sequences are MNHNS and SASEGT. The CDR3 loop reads CASTRSLAGGYEQYF. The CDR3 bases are TGTGCCAGCACCCGAAGCCTAGCGGGGGGTTACGAGCAGTACTTC.

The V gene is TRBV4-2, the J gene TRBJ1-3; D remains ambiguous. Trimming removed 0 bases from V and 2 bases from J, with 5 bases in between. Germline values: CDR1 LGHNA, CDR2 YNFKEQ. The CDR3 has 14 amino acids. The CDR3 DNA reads TGTGCCAGCAGCCAAGATGTCGCTGGAAACACCATATATTTT. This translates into CASSQDVAGNTIYF.

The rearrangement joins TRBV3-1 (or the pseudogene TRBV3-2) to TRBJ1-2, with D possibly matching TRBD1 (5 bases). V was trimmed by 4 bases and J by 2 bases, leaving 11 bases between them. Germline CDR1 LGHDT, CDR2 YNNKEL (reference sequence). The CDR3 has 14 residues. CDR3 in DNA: TGTGCCAGCAGCCGAGACGGGGGGAACTATGGCTACACCTTC. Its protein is CASSRDGGNYGYTF.

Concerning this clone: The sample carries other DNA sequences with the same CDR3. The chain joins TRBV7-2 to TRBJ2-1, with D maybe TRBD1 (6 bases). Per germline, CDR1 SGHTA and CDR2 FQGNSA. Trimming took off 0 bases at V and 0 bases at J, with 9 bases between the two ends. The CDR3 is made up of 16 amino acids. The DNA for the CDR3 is TGTGCCAGCAGCTTAGCCGGGACAAGCTCCTACAATGAGCAGTTCTTC. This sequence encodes CASSLAGTSSYNEQFF.

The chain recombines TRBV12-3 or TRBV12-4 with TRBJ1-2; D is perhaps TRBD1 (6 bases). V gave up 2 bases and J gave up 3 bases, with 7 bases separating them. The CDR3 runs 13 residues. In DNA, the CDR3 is TGTGCCAGCAGTTTAAGGACAGACTATGGCTACACCTTC. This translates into CASSLRTDYGYTF.

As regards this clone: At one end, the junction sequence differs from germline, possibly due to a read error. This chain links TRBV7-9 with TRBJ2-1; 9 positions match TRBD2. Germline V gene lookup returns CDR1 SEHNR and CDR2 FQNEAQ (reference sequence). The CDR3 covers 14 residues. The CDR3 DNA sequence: TGTGCCAGCAGCACGGGACTAGCCTACAATGAGCAATTCTTC. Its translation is CASSTGLAYNEQFF.

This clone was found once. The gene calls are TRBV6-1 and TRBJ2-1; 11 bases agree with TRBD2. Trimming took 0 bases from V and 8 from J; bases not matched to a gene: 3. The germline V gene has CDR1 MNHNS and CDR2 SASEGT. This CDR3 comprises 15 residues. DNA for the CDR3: TGTGCCAGCAGTGAAGCTAGCGGGAGGGCCTATGAGCAGTTCTTC. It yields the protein CASSEASGRAYEQFF.

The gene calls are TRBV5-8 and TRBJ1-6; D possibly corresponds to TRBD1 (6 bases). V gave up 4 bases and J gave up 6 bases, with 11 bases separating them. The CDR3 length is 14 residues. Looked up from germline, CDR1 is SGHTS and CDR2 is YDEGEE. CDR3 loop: CASSHIQGNSPLHF. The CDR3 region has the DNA TGTGCCAGCAGCCATATACAGGGTAATTCACCCCTCCACTTT.

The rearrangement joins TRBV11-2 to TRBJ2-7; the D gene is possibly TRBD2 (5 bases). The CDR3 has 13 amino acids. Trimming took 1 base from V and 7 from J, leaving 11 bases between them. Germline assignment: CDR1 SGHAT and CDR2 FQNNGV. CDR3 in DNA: TGTGCCAGCAGCTTAGTATCGGGGTCGGAGCAGTACTTC. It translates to CASSLVSGSEQYF.

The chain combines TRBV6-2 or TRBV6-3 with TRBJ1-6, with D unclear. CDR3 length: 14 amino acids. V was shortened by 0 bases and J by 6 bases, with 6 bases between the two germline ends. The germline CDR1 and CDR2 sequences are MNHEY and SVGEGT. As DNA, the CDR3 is TGTGCCAGCAGTTACTCCAGTGGTAATTCACCCCTCCACTTT. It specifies CASSYSSGNSPLHF.

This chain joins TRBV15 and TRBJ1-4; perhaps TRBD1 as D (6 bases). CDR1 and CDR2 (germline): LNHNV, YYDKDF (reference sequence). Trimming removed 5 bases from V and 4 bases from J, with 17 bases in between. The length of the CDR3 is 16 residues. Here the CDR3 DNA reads TGTGCCACCAGCCCGCGCACCGACAGGATTAATGAAAAACTGTTTTTT. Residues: CATSPRTDRINEKLFF.

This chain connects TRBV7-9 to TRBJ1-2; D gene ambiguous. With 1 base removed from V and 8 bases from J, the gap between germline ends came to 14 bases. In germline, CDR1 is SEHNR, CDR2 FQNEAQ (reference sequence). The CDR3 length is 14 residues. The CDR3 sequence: CASSLGYGVDGYTF. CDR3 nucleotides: TGTGCCAGCAGCTTAGGATACGGGGTCGACGGCTACACCTTC. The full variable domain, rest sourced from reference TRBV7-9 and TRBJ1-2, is DTGVSQNPRHKITKRGQNVTFRCDPISEHNRLYWYRQTLGQGPEFLTYFQNEAQLEKSRLLSDRFSAERPKGSFSTLEIQRTEQGDSAMYLCASSLGYGVDGYTFGSGTRLTVV.

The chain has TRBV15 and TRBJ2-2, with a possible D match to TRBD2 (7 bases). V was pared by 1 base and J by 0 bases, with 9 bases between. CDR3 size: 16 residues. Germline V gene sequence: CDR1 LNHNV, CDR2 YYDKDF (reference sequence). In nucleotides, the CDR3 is TGTGCCACCAGCAGAGCGGGGGGCCCGAACACCGGGGAGCTGTTTTTT. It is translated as CATSRAGGPNTGELFF.

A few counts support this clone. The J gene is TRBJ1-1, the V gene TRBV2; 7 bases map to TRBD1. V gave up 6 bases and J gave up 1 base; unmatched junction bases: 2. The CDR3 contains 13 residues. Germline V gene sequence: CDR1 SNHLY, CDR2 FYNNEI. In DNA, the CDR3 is TGTGCCAGCAGAGGGACAGAGAACACTGAAGCTTTCTTT. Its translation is CASRGTENTEAFF.

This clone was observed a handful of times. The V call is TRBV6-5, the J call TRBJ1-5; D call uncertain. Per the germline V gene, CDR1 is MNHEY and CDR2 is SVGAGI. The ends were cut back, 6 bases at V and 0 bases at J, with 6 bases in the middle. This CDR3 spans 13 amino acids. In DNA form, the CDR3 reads TGTGCCAGCAGAACAGATAGCAATCAGCCCCAGCATTTT. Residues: CASRTDSNQPQHF.

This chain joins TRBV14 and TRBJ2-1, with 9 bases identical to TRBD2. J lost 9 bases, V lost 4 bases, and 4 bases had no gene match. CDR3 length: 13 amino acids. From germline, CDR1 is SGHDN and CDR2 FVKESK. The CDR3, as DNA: TGTGCCAGCAGCCCAGGACTAGCGTTTGAGCAGTTCTTC. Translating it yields CASSPGLAFEQFF.

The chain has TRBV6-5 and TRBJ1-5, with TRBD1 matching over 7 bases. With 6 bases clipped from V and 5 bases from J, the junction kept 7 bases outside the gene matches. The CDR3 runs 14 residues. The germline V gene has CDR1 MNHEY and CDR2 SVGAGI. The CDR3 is CASRPTGKYQPQHF. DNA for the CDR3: TGTGCCAGCAGGCCGACAGGGAAATATCAGCCCCAGCATTTT.

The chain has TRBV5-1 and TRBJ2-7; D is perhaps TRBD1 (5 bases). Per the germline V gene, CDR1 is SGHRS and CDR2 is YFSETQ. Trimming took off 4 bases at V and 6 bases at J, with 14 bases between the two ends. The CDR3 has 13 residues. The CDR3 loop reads CASSPDISGEQYF. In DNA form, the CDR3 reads TGCGCCAGCAGCCCGGACATATCGGGCGAGCAGTACTTC.

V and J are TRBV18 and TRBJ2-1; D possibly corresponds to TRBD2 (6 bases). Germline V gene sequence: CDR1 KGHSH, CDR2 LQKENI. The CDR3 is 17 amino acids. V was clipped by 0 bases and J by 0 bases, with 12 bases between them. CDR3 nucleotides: TGTGCCAGCTCACCACCGGTGGCTAGCGTCTCCTACAATGAGCAGTTCTTC. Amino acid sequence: CASSPPVASVSYNEQFF. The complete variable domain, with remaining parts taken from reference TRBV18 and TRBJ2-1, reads NAGVMQNPRHLVRRRGQEARLRCSPMKGHSHVYWYRQLPEEGLKFMVYLQKENIIDESGMPKERFSAEFPKEGPSILRIQQVVRGDSAAYFCASSPPVASVSYNEQFFGPGTRLTVL.